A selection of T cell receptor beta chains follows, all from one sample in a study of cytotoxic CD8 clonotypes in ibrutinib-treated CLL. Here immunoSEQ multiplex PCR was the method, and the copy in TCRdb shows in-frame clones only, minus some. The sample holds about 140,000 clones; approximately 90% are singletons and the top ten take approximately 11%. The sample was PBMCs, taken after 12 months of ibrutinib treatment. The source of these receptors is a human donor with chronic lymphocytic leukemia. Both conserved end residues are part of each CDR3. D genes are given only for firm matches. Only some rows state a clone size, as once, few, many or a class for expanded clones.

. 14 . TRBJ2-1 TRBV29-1 CSVDPGLFYNEQFF TGCAGCGTTGACCCGGGACTTTTCTACAATGAGCAGTTCTTC
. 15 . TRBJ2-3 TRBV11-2 CASSSNDRFTDTQYF TGTGCCAGCAGCTCGAACGACAGGTTCACAGATACGCAGTATTTT
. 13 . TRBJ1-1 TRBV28 CASSLVRNTEAFF TGTGCCAGCAGTTTAGTGAGGAACACTGAAGCTTTCTTT
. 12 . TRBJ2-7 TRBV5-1 CASSFNVYEQYF TGCGCCAGCAGCTTTAATGTCTACGAGCAGTACTTC
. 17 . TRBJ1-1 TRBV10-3 CAISESPLGGGNTEAFF TGTGCCATCAGTGAGAGCCCCTTAGGGGGGGGGAACACTGAAGCTTTCTTT
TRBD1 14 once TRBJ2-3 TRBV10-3 CAISDTGGADTQYF TGTGCCATCAGTGATACAGGGGGTGCAGATACGCAGTATTTT
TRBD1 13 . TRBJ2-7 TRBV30 CAWSIQGSHEQYF TGTGCCTGGAGTATACAGGGGTCCCACGAGCAGTACTTC
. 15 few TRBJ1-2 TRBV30 CAWSVRVSANYGYTF TGTGCCTGGAGTGTACGGGTCTCAGCTAACTATGGCTACACCTTC
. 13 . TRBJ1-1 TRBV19 CASSIVRSSEAFF TGTGCCAGTAGTATAGTCCGGAGCTCTGAAGCTTTCTTT
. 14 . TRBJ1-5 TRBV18 CASSPGYSNQPQHF TGTGCCAGCTCACCAGGTTATAGCAATCAGCCCCAGCATTTT
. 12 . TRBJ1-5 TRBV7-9 CASSPEDQPQHF TGTGCCAGCAGCCCCGAGGATCAGCCCCAGCATTTT
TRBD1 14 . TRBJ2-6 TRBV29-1 CSASTGAGANVLTF TGCAGCGCTTCGACAGGGGCTGGGGCCAACGTCCTGACTTTC
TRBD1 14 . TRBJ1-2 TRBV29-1 CSVGGWGTGHGYTF TGCAGCGTCGGGGGTTGGGGGACAGGGCATGGCTACACCTTC
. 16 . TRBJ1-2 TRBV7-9 CASSLFVSGGSKGYTF TGTGCCAGCAGCTTATTCGTTTCGGGAGGGTCCAAGGGCTACACCTTC
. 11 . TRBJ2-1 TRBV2 CASSGYNEQFF TGTGCCAGCAGTGGTTACAATGAGCAGTTCTTC
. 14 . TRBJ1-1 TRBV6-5 CASARGGPNTEAFF TGTGCCAGCGCCCGGGGGGGCCCGAACACTGAAGCTTTCTTT
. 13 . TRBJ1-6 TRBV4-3 CASAGQTTSPLHF TGCGCCAGTGCGGGACAAACTACTTCACCCCTCCACTTT
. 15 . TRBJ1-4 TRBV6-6 CASSYNGQGSEKLFF TGTGCCAGCAGTTACAATGGGCAGGGGAGCGAAAAACTGTTTTTT
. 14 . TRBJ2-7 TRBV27 CASSLYLQHYEQYF TGTGCCAGCAGTTTATACCTACAGCACTACGAGCAGTACTTC
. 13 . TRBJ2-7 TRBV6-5 CASSYRNTYEQYF TGTGCCAGCAGTTACAGGAATACCTACGAGCAGTACTTC
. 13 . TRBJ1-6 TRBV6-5 CASSYTGNSPLHF TGTGCCAGCAGTTACACCGGGAATTCACCCCTCCACTTT
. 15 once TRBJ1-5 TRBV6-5 CASSYSRGSGQPQHF TGTGCCAGCAGTTACTCGAGGGGTTCAGGGCAGCCCCAGCATTTT
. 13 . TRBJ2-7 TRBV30 CAAQTGGSYEQYF TGTGCCGCTCAGACAGGTGGCTCCTACGAGCAGTACTTC
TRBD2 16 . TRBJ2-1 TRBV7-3 CASSLRLAGVGNEQFF TGTGCCAGCAGCTTAAGACTAGCGGGAGTTGGCAATGAGCAGTTCTTC
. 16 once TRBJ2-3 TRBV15 CATSTRASGLTDTQYF TGTGCCACCAGCACCCGAGCCAGCGGGCTGACAGATACGCAGTATTTT
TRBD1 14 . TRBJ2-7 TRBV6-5 CASSYSSGGYEQYF TGTGCCAGCAGTTACTCGTCAGGGGGCTACGAGCAGTACTTC
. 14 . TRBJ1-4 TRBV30 CAWSVRRGDEKLFF TGTGCCTGGAGTGTACGGCGCGGGGATGAAAAACTGTTTTTT
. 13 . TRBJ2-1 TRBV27 CASSLHLNNEQFF TGTGCCAGCAGTTTACACCTTAACAATGAGCAGTTCTTC
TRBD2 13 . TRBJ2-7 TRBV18 CASSLSSGDEQYF TGTGCCAGCTCACTTTCTAGCGGAGACGAGCAGTACTTC
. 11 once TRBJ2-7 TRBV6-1 CASSEIYEQYF TGTGCCAGCAGTGAAATTTACGAGCAGTACTTC
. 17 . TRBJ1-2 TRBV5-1 CASSLRPSEPTSRGYTF TGCGCCAGCAGCTTGCGGCCATCCGAACCAACTAGTCGTGGCTACACCTTC
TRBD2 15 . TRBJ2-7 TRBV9 CASSVGLAASYEQYF TGTGCCAGCAGCGTAGGACTAGCGGCCTCCTACGAGCAGTACTTC
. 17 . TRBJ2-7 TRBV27 CASSLLSTRAMAYEQYF TGTGCCAGCAGTCTCCTCTCAACAAGGGCCATGGCCTACGAGCAGTACTTC
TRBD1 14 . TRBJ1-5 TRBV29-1 CSVLFGTGGQPQHF TGCAGCGTTCTATTCGGGACAGGGGGCCAGCCCCAGCATTTT
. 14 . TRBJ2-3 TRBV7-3 CASSPGTLTDTQYF TGTGCCAGCAGCCCCGGGACTTTAACAGATACGCAGTATTTT
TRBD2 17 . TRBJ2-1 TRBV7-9 CASSPKVASGRWNEQFF TGTGCCAGCAGCCCCAAAGTAGCTAGCGGGAGGTGGAATGAGCAGTTCTTC
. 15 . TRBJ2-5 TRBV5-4 CASSSQGLQQETQYF TGTGCCAGCAGCTCTCAGGGTCTCCAACAAGAGACCCAGTACTTC
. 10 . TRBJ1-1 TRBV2 CASVQPVAFF TGTGCCAGCGTACAGCCGGTAGCTTTCTTT
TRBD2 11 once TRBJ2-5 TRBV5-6 CASREGETQYF TGTGCCAGTAGGGAGGGAGAGACCCAGTACTTC
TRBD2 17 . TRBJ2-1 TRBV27 CASSRGLEMFSYNEQFF TGTGCCAGCAGTCGGGGACTAGAGATGTTCTCCTACAATGAGCAGTTCTTC